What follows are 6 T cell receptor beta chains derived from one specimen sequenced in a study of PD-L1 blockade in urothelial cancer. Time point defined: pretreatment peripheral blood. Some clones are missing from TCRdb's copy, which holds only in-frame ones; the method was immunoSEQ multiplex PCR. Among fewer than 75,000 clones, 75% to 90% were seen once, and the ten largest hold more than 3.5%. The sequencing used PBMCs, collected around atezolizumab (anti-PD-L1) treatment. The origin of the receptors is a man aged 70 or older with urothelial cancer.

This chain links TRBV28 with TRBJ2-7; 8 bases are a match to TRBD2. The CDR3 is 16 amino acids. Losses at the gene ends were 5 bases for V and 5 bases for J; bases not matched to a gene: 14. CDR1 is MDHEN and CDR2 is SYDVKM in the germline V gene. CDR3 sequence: CASSISRGGFTDEQYF. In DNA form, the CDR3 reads TGTGCCAGCAGTATCTCTCGGGGGGGCTTTACCGACGAGCAGTACTTC.

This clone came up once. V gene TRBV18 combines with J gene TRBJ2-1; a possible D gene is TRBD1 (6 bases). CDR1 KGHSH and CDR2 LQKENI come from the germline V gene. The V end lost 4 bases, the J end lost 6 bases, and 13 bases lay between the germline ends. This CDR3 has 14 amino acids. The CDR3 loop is CASSQTQGSNEQFF. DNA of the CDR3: TGTGCCAGCTCACAGACCCAGGGGAGCAATGAGCAGTTCTTC.

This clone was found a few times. The DNA for the CDR3 is TGCAGCGTTGAAGTAAGCGGAGCCGGGGCCAACGTCCTGACTTTC. This sequence encodes CSVEVSGAGANVLTF. The gene calls are TRBV29-1 and TRBJ2-6; possibly TRBD2 for D (5 bases). This CDR3 contains 15 residues. Germline CDR1 reads SQVTM; CDR2 reads ANQGSEA. V was clipped by 1 base and J by 4 bases, with 11 bases between them.

CDR3: CASSLNLAGDEQFF. The CDR3 region has the DNA TGTGCCAGCAGTCTAAACCTAGCGGGTGATGAGCAGTTCTTC. This chain uses TRBV27 with TRBJ2-1, with 8 bases identical to TRBD2. J gave up 8 bases and V 5 bases, and 8 bases lay outside the gene matches. CDR3 length: 14 amino acids. Germline CDR1 is MNHEY and CDR2 is SMNVEV (reference sequence).

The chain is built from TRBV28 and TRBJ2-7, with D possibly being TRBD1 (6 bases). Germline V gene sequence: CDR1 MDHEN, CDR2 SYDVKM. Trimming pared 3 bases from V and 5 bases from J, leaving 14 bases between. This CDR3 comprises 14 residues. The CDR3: CASSFNTGNHEQYF. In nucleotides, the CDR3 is TGTGCCAGCAGTTTTAACACAGGGAACCACGAGCAGTACTTC.

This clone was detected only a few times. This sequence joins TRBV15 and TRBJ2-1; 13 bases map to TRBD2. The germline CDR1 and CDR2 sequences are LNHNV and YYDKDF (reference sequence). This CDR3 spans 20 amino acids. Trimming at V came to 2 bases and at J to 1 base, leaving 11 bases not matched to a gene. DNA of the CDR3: TGTGCCACCAGCAGATATCGACTAGCGGGAGGCCCTCGGTCCTACAATGAGCAGTTCTTC. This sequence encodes CATSRYRLAGGPRSYNEQFF. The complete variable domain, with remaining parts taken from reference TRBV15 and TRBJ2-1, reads DAMVIQNPRYQVTQFGKPVTLSCSQTLNHNVMYWYQQKSSQAPKLLFHYYDKDFNNEADTPDNFQSRRPNTSFCFLDIRSPGLGDTAMYLCATSRYRLAGGPRSYNEQFFGPGTRLTVL.